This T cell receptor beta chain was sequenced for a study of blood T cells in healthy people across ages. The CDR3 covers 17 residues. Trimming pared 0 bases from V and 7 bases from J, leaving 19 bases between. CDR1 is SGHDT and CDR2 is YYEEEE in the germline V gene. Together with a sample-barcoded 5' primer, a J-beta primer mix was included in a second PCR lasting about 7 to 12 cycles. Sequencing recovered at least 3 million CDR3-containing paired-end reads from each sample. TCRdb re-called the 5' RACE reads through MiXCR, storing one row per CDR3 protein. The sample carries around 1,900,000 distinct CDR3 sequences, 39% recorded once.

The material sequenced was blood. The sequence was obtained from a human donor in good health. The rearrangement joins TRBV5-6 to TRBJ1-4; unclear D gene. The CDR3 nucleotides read TGTGCCAGCAGCTTGGGCGCCTCCCGCCGAGTTGGTGAAAAACTGTTTTTT. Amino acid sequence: CASSLGASRRVGEKLFF.